This TCR beta chain was identified during a study of cytomegalovirus exposure and HLA in healthy donors. Study-wide points: Most TCR sequences proved rare, with some public TCRs found in many donors. In vitro work confirmed that a few CMV-associated chains recognize CMV antigens. The study flagged around 160 TCR beta chains as cytomegalovirus-associated.

V shed 3 bases and J 8 bases; nucleotides not matched to a gene: 8. Germline V CDR1 and CDR2: SGDLS, YYNGEE. CDR3 size: 16 residues. About this clone itself: Its target is not known.

Some clones are missing from TCRdb's copy, which holds only in-frame ones; the method was immunoSEQ multiplex PCR. Of some 290,000 clones listed, approximately 91% were seen once; the top ten hold around 0.91%. The donors were part of the 120-subject validation cohort, which stood apart from the approximately 630-subject first cohort. The rearrangement uses TRBV9 and TRBJ2-1, with 13 bases lining up with TRBD2. The sample taken for sequencing was PBMCs. The sequence was obtained from a man aged 30 to 39 in good health and CMV-seronegative. The CDR3 protein is CASSDTGTSGVYEQFF. For the CDR3, the DNA is TGTGCCAGCAGCGATACCGGGACTAGCGGGGTCTATGAGCAGTTCTTC.